This T cell receptor (beta chain) was observed in a study of blood T cell repertoires in COVID-19. The CDR3 length is 15 residues. V gave up 3 bases and J gave up 3 bases, with 12 bases separating them. CDR1 is KGHSH and CDR2 is LQKENI in the germline V gene. Repertoires were generated with immunoSEQ multiplex PCR, while TCRdb's copy carries only in-frame clones and drops some. The profile covers around 110,000 clones, with about 91% appearing a single time and 6.5% to 7% taken by the ten largest. This sequence originates from a man in his forties or fifties with active or convalescent COVID-19. Specimen: peripheral blood. The chain uses TRBV18 and TRBJ1-5; D call uncertain. DNA for the CDR3: TGTGCCAGCTCACCGACAATACATGACAATCAGCCCCAGCATTTT. Amino acid sequence: CASSPTIHDNQPQHF.